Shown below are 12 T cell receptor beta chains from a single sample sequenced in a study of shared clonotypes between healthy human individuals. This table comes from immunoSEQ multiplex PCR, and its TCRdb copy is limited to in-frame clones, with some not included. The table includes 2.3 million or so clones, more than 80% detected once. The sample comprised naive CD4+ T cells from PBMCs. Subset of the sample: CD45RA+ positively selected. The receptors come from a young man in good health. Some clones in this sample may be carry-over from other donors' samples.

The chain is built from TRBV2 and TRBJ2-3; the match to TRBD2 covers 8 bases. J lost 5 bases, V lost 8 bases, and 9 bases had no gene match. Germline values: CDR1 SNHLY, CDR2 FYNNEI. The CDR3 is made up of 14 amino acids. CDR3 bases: TGTGCCAGCGGACCACTAAGCGGGAGAGATACGCAGTATTTT. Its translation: CASGPLSGRDTQYF.

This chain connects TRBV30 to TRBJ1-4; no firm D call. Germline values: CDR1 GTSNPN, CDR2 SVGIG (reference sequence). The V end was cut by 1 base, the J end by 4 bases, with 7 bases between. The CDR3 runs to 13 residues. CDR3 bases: TGTGCCTGGAGTGGGACGGTTAATGAAAAACTGTTTTTT. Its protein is CAWSGTVNEKLFF.

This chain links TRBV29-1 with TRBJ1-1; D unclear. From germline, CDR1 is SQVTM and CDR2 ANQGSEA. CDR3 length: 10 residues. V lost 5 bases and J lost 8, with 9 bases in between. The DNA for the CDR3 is TGCAGCGTTCAGGACCCCGAAGCTTTCTTT. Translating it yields CSVQDPEAFF.

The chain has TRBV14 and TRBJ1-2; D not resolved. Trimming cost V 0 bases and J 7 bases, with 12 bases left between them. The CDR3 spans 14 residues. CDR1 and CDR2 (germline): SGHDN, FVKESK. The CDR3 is CASSQDIAWGGYTF. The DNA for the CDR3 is TGTGCCAGCAGCCAAGATATAGCCTGGGGTGGCTACACCTTC.

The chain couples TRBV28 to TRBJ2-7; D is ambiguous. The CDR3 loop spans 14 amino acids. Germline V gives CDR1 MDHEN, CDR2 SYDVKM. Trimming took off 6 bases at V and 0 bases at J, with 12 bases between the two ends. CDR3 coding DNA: TGTGCCAGCAGCCCGGACCTCAGCTCCTACGAGCAGTACTTC. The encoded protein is CASSPDLSSYEQYF.

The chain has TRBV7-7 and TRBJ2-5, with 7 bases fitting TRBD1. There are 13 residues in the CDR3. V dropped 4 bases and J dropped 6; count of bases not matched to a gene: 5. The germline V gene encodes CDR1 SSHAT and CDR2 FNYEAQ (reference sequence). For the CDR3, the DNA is TGTGCCAGCAGCTCTGACAGGGACCAGACCCAGTACTTC. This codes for CASSSDRDQTQYF.

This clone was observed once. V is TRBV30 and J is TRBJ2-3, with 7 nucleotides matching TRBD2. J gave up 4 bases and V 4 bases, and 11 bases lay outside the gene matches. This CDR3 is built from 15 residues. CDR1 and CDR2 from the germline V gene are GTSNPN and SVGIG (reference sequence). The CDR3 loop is CAWTRLADPADTQYF. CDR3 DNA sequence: TGTGCCTGGACAAGGCTAGCGGACCCCGCAGATACGCAGTATTTT.

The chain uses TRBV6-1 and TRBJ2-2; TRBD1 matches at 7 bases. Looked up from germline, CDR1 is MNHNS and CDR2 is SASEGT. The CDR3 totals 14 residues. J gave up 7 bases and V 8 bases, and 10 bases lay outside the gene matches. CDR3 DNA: TGTGCCAGCTTGGTCTCGCAGGGGGTCGGGGAGCTGTTTTTT. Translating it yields CASLVSQGVGELFF.

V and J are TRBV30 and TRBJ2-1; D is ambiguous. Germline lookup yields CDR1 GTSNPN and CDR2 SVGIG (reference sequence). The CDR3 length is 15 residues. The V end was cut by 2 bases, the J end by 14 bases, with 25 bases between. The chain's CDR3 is CAWSKLGSYASGEFF. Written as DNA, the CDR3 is TGTGCCTGGAGTAAACTGGGCTCCTACGCTAGTGGTGAGTTCTTC. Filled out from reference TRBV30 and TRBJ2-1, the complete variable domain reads SQTIHQWPATLVQPVGSPLSLECTVEGTSNPNLYWYRQAAGRGLQLLFYSVGIGQISSEVPQNLSASRPQDRQFILSSKKLLLSDSGFYLCAWSKLGSYASGEFFGPGTRLTVL.

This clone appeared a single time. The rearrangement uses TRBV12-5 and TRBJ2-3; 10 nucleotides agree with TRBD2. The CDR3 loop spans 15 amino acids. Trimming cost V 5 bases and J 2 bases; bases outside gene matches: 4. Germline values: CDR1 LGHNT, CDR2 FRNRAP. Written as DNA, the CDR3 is TGTGCTAGTGGTACCGGGACTAGCGACACAGATACGCAGTATTTT. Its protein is CASGTGTSDTDTQYF.

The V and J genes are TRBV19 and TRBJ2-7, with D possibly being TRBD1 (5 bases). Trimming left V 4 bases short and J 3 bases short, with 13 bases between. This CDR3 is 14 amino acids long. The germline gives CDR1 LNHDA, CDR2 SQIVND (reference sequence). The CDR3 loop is CASSNTGGVYEQYF. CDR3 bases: TGTGCCAGTAGTAACACAGGTGGGGTCTACGAGCAGTACTTC.

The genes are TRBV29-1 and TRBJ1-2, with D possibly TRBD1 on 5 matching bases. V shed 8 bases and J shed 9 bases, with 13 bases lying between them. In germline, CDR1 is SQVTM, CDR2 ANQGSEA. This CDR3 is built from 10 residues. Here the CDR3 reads CSTWDDSYTF. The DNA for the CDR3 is TGCAGCACCTGGGACGACAGCTACACCTTC.